The 26 T cell receptor beta chains in this list originate from one sample, sequenced in a study of cytomegalovirus exposure and HLA in healthy donors. Libraries were prepared by immunoSEQ multiplex PCR; TCRdb keeps only in-frame clonotypes and omits some of them. The data contain 90,000 or so clones, 85% of them seen just once; the ten biggest clones take up roughly 22%. Input material: PBMCs. All receptors derive from a man younger than 35 in good health and CMV-seropositive.

This clone turned up a few times. This chain connects TRBV7-9 to TRBJ2-5; D is unresolved. CDR3 size: 12 residues. Trimming shortened V by 7 bases and J by 2 bases, and 8 bases separated the two germline ends. Germline CDR1 SEHNR, CDR2 FQNEAQ (reference sequence). CDR3 sequence: CASTPLQETQYF. Here the CDR3 DNA reads TGTGCCAGCACTCCTCTACAAGAGACCCAGTACTTC.

In this sample, this clone turned up once. This chain uses TRBV28 with TRBJ1-4; D not resolved. The germline V gene encodes CDR1 MDHEN and CDR2 SYDVKM. This CDR3 has 15 amino acids. Trimming removed 4 bases from V and 7 bases from J, with 16 bases in between. CDR3 in amino acids: CASSSYVGDAEKLFF. CDR3 in DNA: TGTGCCAGCAGTTCCTATGTGGGAGACGCTGAAAAACTGTTTTTT.

The chain couples TRBV28 to TRBJ1-5; maybe TRBD1 (6 bases). The V end was cut by 9 bases, the J end by 1 base, with 13 bases between. There are 14 residues in the CDR3. Germline V lookup: CDR1 MDHEN, CDR2 SYDVKM. CDR3 sequence (DNA): TGTGCCAGTGGGGGGGGACAAAGCAATCAGCCCCAGCATTTT. Amino acids: CASGGGQSNQPQHF.

The chain carries TRBV7-9 and TRBJ1-5; tentatively, D is TRBD1 (5 bases). CDR1 is SEHNR and CDR2 is FQNEAQ in the germline V gene (reference sequence). This CDR3 region has 13 residues. V gave up 8 bases and J gave up 3 bases, with 11 bases separating them. As DNA, the CDR3 is TGTGCCAGCGATGGAGGGGACAATCAGCCCCAGCATTTT. It specifies CASDGGDNQPQHF.

The chain carries TRBV7-3 and TRBJ2-7; the match to TRBD1 covers 8 bases. The CDR3 runs to 13 residues. J was trimmed by 2 bases and V by 5 bases; bases with no gene match: 2. Germline V gene sequence: CDR1 SGHTA, CDR2 FQGTGA. For the CDR3, the DNA is TGTGCCAGCAGCCGGGGACAGGCCTACGAGCAGTACTTC. Translating gives CASSRGQAYEQYF. The whole variable domain, filled in from reference TRBV7-3 and TRBJ2-7, reads GAGVSQTPSNKVTEKGKYVELRCDPISGHTALYWYRQSLGQGPEFLIYFQGTGAADDSGLPNDRFFAVRPEGSVSTLKIQRTERGDSAVYLCASSRGQAYEQYFGPGTRLTVT.

J is TRBJ2-4 and V is TRBV6-1; 7 nucleotides agree with TRBD1. Trimming removed 7 bases from V and 0 bases from J; junction bases left unmatched: 3. The V gene's germline CDR1 is MNHNS and CDR2 SASEGT. The CDR3 consists of 14 residues. CDR3 in DNA: TGTGCCAGCATGACAGGGACAGCCAAAAACATTCAGTACTTC. Translated, it gives CASMTGTAKNIQYF.

The chain has TRBV6-1 and TRBJ2-4, with TRBD1 matching 9 bases. The CDR3 totals 14 residues. Germline V gene sequence: CDR1 MNHNS, CDR2 SASEGT. V was clipped by 7 bases and J by 6 bases; unmatched bases: 7. The CDR3 loop is CASTTLGQGNIQYF. CDR3 DNA: TGTGCCAGCACTACCTTGGGACAGGGAAACATTCAGTACTTC.

The chain carries TRBV6-6 and TRBJ2-7, with TRBD1 matching over 10 bases. CDR3 size: 15 residues. The V segment lost 6 bases and the J segment 2 bases; nucleotides outside the gene matches: 7. Germline loops: CDR1 MNHNY, CDR2 SVGAGI (reference sequence). DNA of the CDR3: TGTGCCAGCAGGGACAGGGGGGCCGGTACCTACGAGCAGTACTTC. This gives the protein CASRDRGAGTYEQYF.

The V and J genes are TRBV5-1 and TRBJ1-4, with 8 positions matching TRBD1. V lost 3 bases and J lost 7; bases outside the gene matches: 8. Germline V CDR1 and CDR2: SGHRS, YFSETQ. CDR3 length equals 15 residues. The CDR3 sequence: CASSYGQGGSEKLFF. As DNA, the CDR3 is TGCGCCAGCAGCTATGGACAGGGAGGGAGTGAAAAACTGTTTTTT.

This sequence joins TRBV4-1 and TRBJ2-1; 14 bases are a match to TRBD2. V shed 3 bases, J shed 3 bases, and the junction held 4 bases outside the gene matches. Germline values: CDR1 MGHRA, CDR2 YSYEKL. The CDR3 extends over 17 amino acids. The CDR3, as DNA: TGCGCCAGCAGCCACCCGGGACTAGCGGGAGACTACAATGAGCAGTTCTTC. This encodes CASSHPGLAGDYNEQFF.

The J gene is TRBJ2-3, the V gene TRBV6-4; D may be TRBD2 (6 bases). Trimming removed 6 bases at V and 4 bases at J, with 23 bases between. The length of the CDR3 is 17 residues. Germline V lookup: CDR1 MRHNA, CDR2 SNTAGT. CDR3 nucleotide sequence: TGTGCCAGCAGCCAAGCTTATACTAGCCTGGGGGCAGATACGCAGTATTTT. Amino acids: CASSQAYTSLGADTQYF.

This rearrangement joins TRBV6-5 to TRBJ2-1; 8 nucleotides agree with TRBD2. The length of the CDR3 is 16 residues. The germline V gene has CDR1 MNHEY and CDR2 SVGAGI. The ends lost 4 bases at V and 0 bases at J; junction bases unmatched: 5. CDR3 DNA sequence: TGTGCCAGCAGTTTACTAGCGGCGAGCTCCTACAATGAGCAGTTCTTC. Translating gives CASSLLAASSYNEQFF.

The chain joins TRBV5-4 to TRBJ1-5; 9 nucleotides align to TRBD1. The germline gives CDR1 SGHNT, CDR2 YYREEE (reference sequence). V trimming: 3 bases; J trimming: 3 bases; junction bases outside the gene matches: 10. The CDR3 loop spans 17 amino acids. The CDR3 coding sequence is TGTGCCAGCAGCTCCTCTCCCGGGACAGGGATCAATCAGCCCCAGCATTTT. Translating it yields CASSSSPGTGINQPQHF.

There are a few counts of this clone. The V call is TRBV9, the J call TRBJ2-2; 7 bases line up with TRBD2. This CDR3 is 15 amino acids long. The trim removed 2 bases at V and 3 bases at J, leaving 4 bases unmatched. CDR1 is SGDLS, CDR2 YYNGEE, per germline. The CDR3 reads CASSVGEGHTGELFF. The CDR3 nucleotides read TGTGCCAGCAGCGTTGGGGAGGGCCACACCGGGGAGCTGTTTTTT.

This clone is a singleton in its sample. The V and J genes are TRBV7-2 and TRBJ2-7, with D possibly matching TRBD2 (5 bases). Germline V gives CDR1 SGHTA, CDR2 FQGNSA. The ends were cut back, 1 base at V and 6 bases at J, with 16 bases in the middle. The CDR3 length is 15 residues. The CDR3, as DNA: TGTGCCAGCAGCTTAGTTGCGGGCCTCGTGAGCGAGCAGTACGTC. This codes for CASSLVAGLVSEQYV.

This rearrangement joins TRBV19 to TRBJ2-5; weak D call: TRBD1 (7 bases). V lost 2 bases and J 4 bases, leaving 8 bases between the germline ends. Germline lookup yields CDR1 LNHDA and CDR2 SQIVND (reference sequence). There are 13 residues in the CDR3. CDR3 loop: CASSIQGGETQYF. CDR3 coding DNA: TGTGCCAGTAGTATACAGGGGGGAGAGACCCAGTACTTC.

The V call is TRBV4-1, the J call TRBJ1-4; 8 bases align to TRBD1. Looked up from germline, CDR1 is MGHRA and CDR2 is YSYEKL. The CDR3 consists of 22 residues. J gave up 0 bases and V 1 base, and 19 bases lay outside the gene matches. For the CDR3, the DNA is TGCGCCAGCAGCCAAGTTGCAAGTTACAGGGGGACCCTGATAGCAACTAATGAAAAACTGTTTTTT. Its translation: CASSQVASYRGTLIATNEKLFF.

The chain uses TRBV9 and TRBJ1-3; tentative D call: TRBD1 (6 bases). The CDR3 is 13 residues long. The V end was cut by 4 bases, the J end by 2 bases, with 7 bases between. Germline values: CDR1 SGDLS, CDR2 YYNGEE. This chain's CDR3 is CASSTGTGNTIYF. CDR3 bases: TGTGCCAGCAGCACAGGGACTGGAAACACCATATATTTT. Drawing the rest from reference TRBV9 and TRBJ1-3, the complete variable domain is DSGVTQTPKHLITATGQRVTLRCSPRSGDLSVYWYQQSLDQGLQFLIQYYNGEERAKGNILERFSAQQFPDLHSELNLSSLELGDSALYFCASSTGTGNTIYFGEGSWLTVV.

Here the CDR3 DNA reads TGTGCCAGTAGTTCTGACAGGGCGGGTGAAGCTTTCTTT. It encodes CASSSDRAGEAFF. V is TRBV19 and J is TRBJ1-1, with TRBD1 matching 7 bases. With V trimmed by 5 bases and J by 7 bases, 7 bases remained unmatched. CDR3 length equals 13 residues. CDR1 is LNHDA and CDR2 is SQIVND in the germline V gene (reference sequence).

This chain links TRBV27 with TRBJ2-7; 7 nucleotides match TRBD2. The CDR3 consists of 14 residues. In germline, CDR1 is MNHEY, CDR2 SMNVEV (reference sequence). Trimming took 8 bases from V and 1 from J; bases not matched to a gene: 8. The CDR3 region is CASATSATSYEQYF. The CDR3 DNA reads TGTGCCAGCGCTACTAGCGCAACTTCCTACGAGCAGTACTTC.

CDR3 sequence reads: CASSPGTGQETQYF. As DNA, the CDR3 is TGCGCCAGCAGCCCTGGGACAGGGCAAGAGACCCAGTACTTC. The V gene is TRBV5-1, the J gene TRBJ2-5, with TRBD1 identical over 9 bases. Germline loops: CDR1 SGHRS, CDR2 YFSETQ. CDR3 length: 14 residues. The V and J ends lost 4 bases and 2 bases, in that order; junction bases with no gene match: 3.

The chain couples TRBV28 to TRBJ1-5, with no clear D. CDR1 is MDHEN, CDR2 SYDVKM, per germline. Trimming pared 7 bases from V and 9 bases from J, leaving 10 bases between. The CDR3 totals 11 residues. The CDR3 nucleotides are TGTGCCAGCAACTCTGCGGGGCCCCAGCATTTT. It codes for CASNSAGPQHF.

V usage is TRBV10-3 and J usage is TRBJ1-5, with D possibly TRBD1 on 6 matching bases. The CDR3 is 15 amino acids. Germline V gene sequence: CDR1 ENHRY, CDR2 SYGVKD. The V end was cut by 10 bases, the J end by 2 bases, with 18 bases between. The CDR3 is CATSRGGGGNQPQHF. The CDR3 DNA reads TGTGCCACCTCAAGGGGGGGCGGGGGCAATCAGCCCCAGCATTTT.

The rearrangement uses TRBV4-1 and TRBJ2-1, with 8 positions matching TRBD2. Losses at the gene ends were 2 bases for V and 2 bases for J; bases not matched to a gene: 8. The CDR3 contains 17 residues. Germline V gives CDR1 MGHRA, CDR2 YSYEKL. The DNA for the CDR3 is TGCGCCAGCAGCCAAAAGGGGGGACTAGGGGCCTACAATGAGCAGTTCTTC. It codes for CASSQKGGLGAYNEQFF.

The V call is TRBV30, the J call TRBJ2-1; tentatively, D is TRBD2 (7 bases). This CDR3 contains 15 residues. Germline loops: CDR1 GTSNPN, CDR2 SVGIG (reference sequence). The germline V and J ends were trimmed by 0 bases and 8 bases, with 17 bases remaining between them. The CDR3 sequence is CAWSVRGARRHEQFF. CDR3 in DNA: TGTGCCTGGAGTGTACGGGGGGCGCGGCGGCATGAGCAGTTCTTC. The entire variable domain, with the rest obtained from reference TRBV30 and TRBJ2-1, is as follows: SQTIHQWPATLVQPVGSPLSLECTVEGTSNPNLYWYRQAAGRGLQLLFYSVGIGQISSEVPQNLSASRPQDRQFILSSKKLLLSDSGFYLCAWSVRGARRHEQFFGPGTRLTVL.

The chain employs TRBV29-1 and TRBJ2-1; 11 bases fit TRBD2. V dropped 4 bases and J dropped 0; count of bases not matched to a gene: 8. The CDR3 runs 17 residues. The germline CDR1 and CDR2 sequences are SQVTM and ANQGSEA. In nucleotides, the CDR3 is TGCAGCGTTGCACGACTAGCGGGACCTAGCTCCTACAATGAGCAGTTCTTC. Translated: CSVARLAGPSSYNEQFF.